Below are 28 T cell receptor beta chains sequenced from a single sample in a study of T cell responses to AZD1222 COVID-19 vaccine. Using immunoSEQ multiplex PCR, the repertoire was profiled, and TCRdb retains in-frame clones only, with some absent. The profile shows about 150,000 clones, roughly 85% of them singletons. Source: peripheral blood, taken 28 days after the second AZD1222 dose. The receptors shown here come from an adult who received the AZD1222 COVID-19 vaccine.

The CDR3 bases are TGCGCCAGCAGTGAAGGTCAGGGGGCGGTCTACAATGAGCAGTTCTTC. It yields the protein CASSEGQGAVYNEQFF. V and J are TRBV10-2 and TRBJ2-1; 8 bases agree with TRBD1. CDR3 length: 16 residues. Unmatched junction bases numbered 7, after V lost 3 bases and J lost 3 bases. Germline CDR1 reads WSHSY; CDR2 reads SAAADI.

The chain is built from TRBV20-1 and TRBJ1-2, with a weak D call TRBD1 (5 bases). V lost 0 bases, J lost 7 bases, and 6 bases lay in between. Germline assignment: CDR1 DFQATT and CDR2 SNEGSKA (reference sequence). The CDR3 is 11 amino acids. This chain's CDR3 is CSAREGVGYTF. CDR3 nucleotides: TGCAGTGCTAGAGAAGGGGTTGGCTACACCTTC.

As regards this clone: One end of the junction varies from germline; a read error may be responsible. The chain is built from TRBV6-2 or TRBV6-3 and TRBJ2-1; D possibly matches TRBD1 or TRBD2 (6 bases each). CDR1 MNHEY and CDR2 SVGEGT come from the germline V gene. The CDR3 spans 17 residues. The CDR3 sequence is CASSYWARGLSYNKQFF. In nucleotides, the CDR3 is TGTGCCAGCAGTTACTGGGCTCGGGGGCTTTCCTACAATAAGCAGTTCTTC.

The genes are TRBV7-9 and TRBJ2-1, with 12 bases fitting TRBD2. The germline V gene encodes CDR1 SEHNR and CDR2 FQNEAQ (reference sequence). This CDR3 is 15 amino acids long. With V trimmed by 3 bases and J by 10 bases, 7 bases remained unmatched. The DNA for the CDR3 is TGTGCCAGCAGCTTGGGACTAGCGGGTACTGCGGAGCAGTTCTTC. The encoded protein is CASSLGLAGTAEQFF.

This clone was counted once. This rearrangement joins TRBV12-3 or TRBV12-4 to TRBJ1-5, with no clear D. The length of the CDR3 is 12 residues. Trimming removed 8 bases at V and 10 bases at J, with 15 bases between. CDR3 residues: CASRRVREPQHF. The CDR3, as DNA: TGTGCCAGCCGGAGGGTACGGGAACCCCAGCATTTT.

This chain links TRBV30 with TRBJ1-6, with D tentatively TRBD1 (5 bases). With 0 bases removed from V and 8 bases from J, the gap between germline ends came to 11 bases. The CDR3 length is 14 residues. Germline loops: CDR1 GTSNPN, CDR2 SVGIG (reference sequence). The CDR3 nucleotides read TGTGCCTGGAGTGTACGGGGCCAAGATTCACCCCTCCACTTT. It encodes CAWSVRGQDSPLHF.

This clone appeared once. The V gene is TRBV3-1 (or the pseudogene TRBV3-2), the J gene TRBJ2-5, with D perhaps matching TRBD2 (5 bases). The CDR3 is 14 amino acids. The V and J ends lost 4 bases and 9 bases respectively, with 18 bases between them. The germline V gene encodes CDR1 LGHDT and CDR2 YNNKEL (reference sequence). CDR3 loop: CASSPIRGVGAQYF. The CDR3 nucleotides are TGTGCCAGCAGCCCCATACGGGGAGTTGGGGCCCAGTACTTC.

This sequence joins TRBV6-5 and TRBJ1-1; unclear D gene. The CDR3 spans 14 residues. With 0 bases removed from V and 5 bases from J, the gap between germline ends came to 10 bases. Per the germline V gene, CDR1 is MNHEY and CDR2 is SVGAGI. CDR3 amino acids: CASSYSAGRTEAFF. CDR3 nucleotide sequence: TGTGCCAGCAGTTACTCTGCGGGGAGGACTGAAGCTTTCTTT.

V is TRBV13 and J is TRBJ2-5; 11 positions agree with TRBD2. The V and J ends lost 4 bases and 3 bases, in that order; junction bases with no gene match: 1. This CDR3 has 14 residues. From germline, CDR1 is PRHDT and CDR2 FYEKMQ (reference sequence). CDR3 in DNA: TGTGCCAGCAGCTCGGGACTAGCGGAAGAGACCCAGTACTTC. Translating gives CASSSGLAEETQYF.

The V call is TRBV11-3, the J call TRBJ2-1; 10 bases fit TRBD1. The CDR3 runs to 19 residues. Trimming removed 3 bases from V and 3 bases from J; junction bases left unmatched: 14. CDR1 is SGHNT, CDR2 YENEEA, per germline. The DNA for the CDR3 is TGTGCCAGCAGCTTGACTCTTCGGACAGGGGGGGGTAGCTACAATGAGCAGTTCTTC. This sequence encodes CASSLTLRTGGGSYNEQFF.

The chain employs TRBV7-9 and TRBJ2-4; a possible D gene is TRBD1 (5 bases). Germline loops: CDR1 SEHNR, CDR2 FQNEAQ (reference sequence). Trimming stripped 2 bases from V and 0 bases from J, with 8 bases between. The CDR3 length is 15 residues. The CDR3 DNA reads TGTGCCAGCAGCTTACAGGGTCTAGCCAAAAACATTCAGTACTTC. Residues: CASSLQGLAKNIQYF.

CDR3 sequence reads: CAWGTLLWDTIYF. The CDR3 region has the DNA TGTGCCTGGGGGACCTTACTTTGGGACACCATATATTTT. The rearrangement joins TRBV30 to TRBJ1-3; a possible D gene is TRBD1 (5 bases). Germline-derived CDR1 and CDR2 are GTSNPN and SVGIG (reference sequence). V was trimmed by 5 bases and J by 8 bases, leaving 16 bases between them. This CDR3 is built from 13 residues.

This chain joins TRBV5-1 and TRBJ1-6; 7 nucleotides match TRBD1. Unmatched junction bases numbered 4, after V lost 0 bases and J lost 7 bases. Germline V gene sequence: CDR1 SGHRS, CDR2 YFSETQ. This CDR3 is built from 15 residues. The CDR3 loop is CASSLEGARNSPLHF. In nucleotides, the CDR3 is TGCGCCAGCAGCTTGGAGGGGGCGCGGAATTCACCCCTCCACTTT.

This rearrangement joins TRBV18 to TRBJ2-1; 7 bases align to TRBD1. This CDR3 region has 14 residues. The V gene's germline CDR1 is KGHSH and CDR2 LQKENI. V gave up 2 bases and J gave up 3 bases; unmatched junction bases: 1. The CDR3: CASSPGTVYNEQFF. CDR3 nucleotide sequence: TGTGCCAGCTCACCAGGGACAGTCTACAATGAGCAGTTCTTC.

The chain links TRBV7-9 to TRBJ1-2; D is ambiguous. Germline values: CDR1 SEHNR, CDR2 FQNEAQ (reference sequence). V was trimmed by 7 bases and J by 0 bases, leaving 15 bases between them. This CDR3 region has 15 residues. CDR3: CASTPPAASNYGYTF. The CDR3, as DNA: TGTGCCAGCACCCCCCCGGCAGCCTCTAACTATGGCTACACCTTC.

This clone was counted between two and nine times. The V gene is TRBV19, the J gene TRBJ1-1, with D perhaps TRBD1 (5 bases). V was shortened by 9 bases and J by 4 bases, with 15 bases between the two germline ends. The CDR3 runs 13 residues. Germline lookup yields CDR1 LNHDA and CDR2 SQIVND (reference sequence). The CDR3 nucleotides read TGTGCCAGCTCCCGACAGTCTAGCACTGAAGCTTTCTTT. Protein sequence: CASSRQSSTEAFF.

J is TRBJ2-7 and V is TRBV5-1; 7 bases align to TRBD2. Germline V gene data show CDR1 as SGHRS and CDR2 as YFSETQ. Trimming cost V 4 bases and J 5 bases; bases outside gene matches: 6. The CDR3 covers 13 residues. This CDR3 is CASSPGTIHEQYF. DNA of the CDR3: TGCGCCAGCAGCCCGGGGACTATCCACGAGCAGTACTTC.

This chain links TRBV5-1 with TRBJ2-2; 8 bases align to TRBD1. The CDR3 contains 19 residues. CDR1 is SGHRS, CDR2 YFSETQ, per germline. The J segment lost 4 bases and the V segment lost 0 bases, leaving 14 bases of the junction unmatched. CDR3 protein: CASSLVRTTGGQVTGELFF. CDR3 nucleotide sequence: TGCGCCAGCAGCTTGGTGCGGACTACTGGGGGACAGGTCACCGGGGAGCTGTTTTTT.

On this clone itself: At one boundary the junction diverges from the germline segment, which might be a read error. J is TRBJ2-1 and V is TRBV7-9; tentatively, D is TRBD1 or TRBD2 (6 bases each). Germline CDR1 and CDR2: SEHNR and FQNEAQ (reference sequence). The CDR3 sequence is 12 residues long. The CDR3: CASSFFPGAKLF. DNA for the CDR3: TGTGCCAGCAGCTTTTTTCCGGGGGCCAAGCTCTTC.

This rearrangement joins TRBV11-3 to TRBJ2-7, with unresolved D. V lost 6 bases and J lost 0, with 9 bases in between. The CDR3 consists of 13 residues. From germline, CDR1 is SGHNT and CDR2 YENEEA. The CDR3 reads CASSIGNSYEQYF. The DNA of the CDR3 is TGTGCCAGCAGTATCGGAAACTCCTACGAGCAGTACTTC.

This clone was recorded only once. The chain uses TRBV5-1 and TRBJ1-2; 9 bases map to TRBD1. Germline assignment: CDR1 SGHRS and CDR2 YFSETQ. This CDR3 spans 14 amino acids. V trimming: 4 bases; J trimming: 0 bases; junction bases outside the gene matches: 1. The CDR3 sequence is CASSRTGANYGYTF. The CDR3 DNA follows: TGCGCCAGCAGCAGGACAGGGGCTAACTATGGCTACACCTTC.

The V and J genes are TRBV6-1 and TRBJ1-3; no clear D gene. V was clipped by 2 bases and J by 5 bases, with 7 bases between them. Looked up from germline, CDR1 is MNHNS and CDR2 is SASEGT. This CDR3 has 13 amino acids. CDR3 DNA sequence: TGTGCCAGCAGTGAAAGTCTTAGAAACACCATATATTTT. Encoded protein: CASSESLRNTIYF.

The chain carries TRBV2 and TRBJ1-2; D call uncertain. The length of the CDR3 is 13 residues. The germline gives CDR1 SNHLY, CDR2 FYNNEI. V was pared by 6 bases and J by 5 bases, with 13 bases between. The CDR3 DNA reads TGTGCCAGCAGGGCCGCCCTAGGATATGGCTACACCTTC. Amino acids: CASRAALGYGYTF.

The chain employs TRBV18 and TRBJ1-1; D remains unclear. The CDR3 extends over 13 amino acids. With 4 bases removed from V and 3 bases from J, the gap between germline ends came to 9 bases. Germline-derived CDR1 and CDR2 are KGHSH and LQKENI. This CDR3 is CASSQGLDTEAFF. CDR3 in DNA: TGTGCCAGCTCACAGGGTTTGGACACTGAAGCTTTCTTT.

The chain joins TRBV7-7 to TRBJ2-2; maybe TRBD1 (6 bases). The CDR3 sequence is 16 residues long. Trimming took off 1 base at V and 4 bases at J, with 13 bases between the two ends. Germline V CDR1 and CDR2: SSHAT, FNYEAQ (reference sequence). CDR3 bases: TGTGCCAGCAGCTTAGGAGGGACACCAAGCACCGGGGAGCTGTTTTTT. This codes for CASSLGGTPSTGELFF.

This chain links TRBV4-1 with TRBJ2-5; no clear D gene. This CDR3 has 15 residues. Germline V gene lookup returns CDR1 MGHRA and CDR2 YSYEKL. Trimming pared 0 bases from V and 2 bases from J, leaving 10 bases between. In nucleotides, the CDR3 is TGCGCCAGCAGCCAAGATCCCGGCAGGCAAGAGACCCAGTACTTC. This gives the protein CASSQDPGRQETQYF.

V is TRBV4-1 and J is TRBJ1-5; 9 positions match TRBD1. There are 15 residues in the CDR3. Germline V gene lookup returns CDR1 MGHRA and CDR2 YSYEKL. Trimming took 2 bases from V and 7 from J; bases not matched to a gene: 6. The CDR3 DNA is TGCGCCAGCAGCCAAATGGGACAGGGTGGCCAGCCCCAGCATTTT. This sequence encodes CASSQMGQGGQPQHF.

The chain joins TRBV6-5 to TRBJ2-7; the D is unclear. V lost 5 bases and J lost 4, with 15 bases in between. The CDR3 is made up of 14 amino acids. Germline CDR1 MNHEY, CDR2 SVGAGI. CDR3 bases: TGTGCCAGCAGTAAGAGAAACGGAGAGTACGAGCAGTACTTC. Translated: CASSKRNGEYEQYF.